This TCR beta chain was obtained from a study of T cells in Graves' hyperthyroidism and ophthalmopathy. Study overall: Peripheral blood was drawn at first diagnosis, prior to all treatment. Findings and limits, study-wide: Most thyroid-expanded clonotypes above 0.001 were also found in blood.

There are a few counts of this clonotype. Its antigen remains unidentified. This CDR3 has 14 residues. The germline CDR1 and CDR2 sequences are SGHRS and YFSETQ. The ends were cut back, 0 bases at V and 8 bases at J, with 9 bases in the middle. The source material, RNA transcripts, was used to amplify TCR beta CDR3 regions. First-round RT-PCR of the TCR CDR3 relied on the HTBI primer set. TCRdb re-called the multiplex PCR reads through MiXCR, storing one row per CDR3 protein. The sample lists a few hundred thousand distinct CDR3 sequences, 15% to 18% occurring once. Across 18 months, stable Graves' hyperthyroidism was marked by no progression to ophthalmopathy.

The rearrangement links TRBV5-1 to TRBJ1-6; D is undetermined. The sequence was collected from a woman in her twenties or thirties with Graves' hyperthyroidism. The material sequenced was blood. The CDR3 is CASSLGGRDSPLHF. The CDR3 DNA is TGCGCCAGCAGCTTGGGAGGAAGGGATTCACCCCTCCACTTT.